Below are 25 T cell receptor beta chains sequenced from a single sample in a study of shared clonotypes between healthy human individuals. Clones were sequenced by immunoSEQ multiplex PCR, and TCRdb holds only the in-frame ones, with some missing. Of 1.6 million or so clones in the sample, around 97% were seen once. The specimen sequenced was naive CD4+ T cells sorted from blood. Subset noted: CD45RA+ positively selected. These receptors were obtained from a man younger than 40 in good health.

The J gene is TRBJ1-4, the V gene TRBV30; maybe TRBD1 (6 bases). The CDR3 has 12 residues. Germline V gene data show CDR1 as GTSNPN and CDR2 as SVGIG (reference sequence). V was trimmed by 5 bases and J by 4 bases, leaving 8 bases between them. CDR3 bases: TGTGCCTGGGACAGGAGTAATGAAAAACTGTTTTTT. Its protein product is CAWDRSNEKLFF.

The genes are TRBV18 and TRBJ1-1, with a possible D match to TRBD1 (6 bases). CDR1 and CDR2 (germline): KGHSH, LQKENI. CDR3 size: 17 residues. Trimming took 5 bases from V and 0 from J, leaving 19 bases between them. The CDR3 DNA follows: TGTGCCAGCTCATCCTTGGGCAGGGGAGGGCTGAACACTGAAGCTTTCTTT. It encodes CASSSLGRGGLNTEAFF.

The CDR3 DNA is TGTGCCATCAGTGAGTCGGTGAGGGAGGACTCTGGAAACACCATATATTTT. Protein sequence: CAISESVREDSGNTIYF. The chain has TRBV10-3 and TRBJ1-3; D unresolved. Trimming stripped 0 bases from V and 0 bases from J, with 12 bases between. CDR3 length equals 17 residues. CDR1 and CDR2 from the germline V gene are ENHRY and SYGVKD.

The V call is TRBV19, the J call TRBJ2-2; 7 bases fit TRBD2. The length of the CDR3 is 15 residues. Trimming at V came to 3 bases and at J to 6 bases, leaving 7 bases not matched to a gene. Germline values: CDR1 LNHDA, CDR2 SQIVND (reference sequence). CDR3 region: CASSIRTSLPGELFF. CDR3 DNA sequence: TGTGCCAGTAGTATTCGGACTAGTCTTCCCGGGGAGCTGTTTTTT.

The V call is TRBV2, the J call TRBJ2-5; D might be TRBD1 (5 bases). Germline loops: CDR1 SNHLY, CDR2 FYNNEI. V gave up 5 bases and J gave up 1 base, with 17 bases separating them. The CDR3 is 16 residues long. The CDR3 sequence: CASSKNRQNFQETQYF. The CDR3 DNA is TGTGCCAGCAGTAAAAACAGACAGAATTTCCAAGAGACCCAGTACTTC.

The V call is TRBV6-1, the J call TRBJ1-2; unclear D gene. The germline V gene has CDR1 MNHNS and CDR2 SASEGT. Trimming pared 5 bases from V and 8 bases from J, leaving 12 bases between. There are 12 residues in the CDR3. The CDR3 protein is CASSTRAGGYTF. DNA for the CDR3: TGTGCCAGCAGTACCCGGGCCGGCGGCTACACCTTC.

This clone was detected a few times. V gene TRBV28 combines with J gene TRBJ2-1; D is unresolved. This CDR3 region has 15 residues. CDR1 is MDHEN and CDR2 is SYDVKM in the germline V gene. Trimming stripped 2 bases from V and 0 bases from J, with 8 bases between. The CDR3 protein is CASSLKPSSYNEQFF. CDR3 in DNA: TGTGCCAGCAGTTTAAAACCGAGCTCCTACAATGAGCAGTTCTTC. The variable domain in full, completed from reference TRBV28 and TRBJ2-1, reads DVKVTQSSRYLVKRTGEKVFLECVQDMDHENMFWYRQDPGLGLRLIYFSYDVKMKEKGDIPEGYSVSREKKERFSLILESASTNQTSMYLCASSLKPSSYNEQFFGPGTRLTVL.

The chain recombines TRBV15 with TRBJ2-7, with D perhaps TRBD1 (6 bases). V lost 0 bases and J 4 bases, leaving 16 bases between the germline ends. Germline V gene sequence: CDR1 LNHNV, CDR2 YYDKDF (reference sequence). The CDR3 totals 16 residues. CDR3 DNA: TGTGCCACCAGCAGAGAAAGCAGGGGCCTGGGGTACGAGCAGTACTTC. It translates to CATSRESRGLGYEQYF.

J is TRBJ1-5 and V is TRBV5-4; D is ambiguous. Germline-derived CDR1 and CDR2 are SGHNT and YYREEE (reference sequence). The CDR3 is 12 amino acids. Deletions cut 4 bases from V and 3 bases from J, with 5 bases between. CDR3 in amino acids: CASSQDNQPQHF. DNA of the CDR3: TGTGCCAGCAGCCAGGACAATCAGCCCCAGCATTTT.

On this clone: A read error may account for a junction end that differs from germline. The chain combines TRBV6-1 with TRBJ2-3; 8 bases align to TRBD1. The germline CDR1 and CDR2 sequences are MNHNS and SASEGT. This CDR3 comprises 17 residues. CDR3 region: CASSEGLGQGAGDTQYF. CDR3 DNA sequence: TGTGCCAGCAGCGAAGGGTTGGGGCAGGGGGCGGGTGATACGCAGTATTTT.

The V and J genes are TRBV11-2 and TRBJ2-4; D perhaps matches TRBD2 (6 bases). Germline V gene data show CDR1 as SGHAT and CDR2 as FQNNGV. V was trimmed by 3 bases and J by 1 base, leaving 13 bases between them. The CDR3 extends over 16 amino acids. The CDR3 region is CASSLNPGAAKNIQYF. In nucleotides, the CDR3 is TGTGCCAGCAGCTTGAACCCGGGAGCGGCCAAAAACATTCAGTACTTC.

For the CDR3, the DNA is TGTGCCAGCAGCCAAACCCTACAGCCTGGGGCCAACGTCCTGACTTTC. Its protein is CASSQTLQPGANVLTF. This chain links TRBV9 with TRBJ2-6; D is unclear. CDR1 and CDR2 from the germline V gene are SGDLS and YYNGEE. Trimming stripped 4 bases from V and 2 bases from J, with 13 bases between. The CDR3 runs 16 residues.

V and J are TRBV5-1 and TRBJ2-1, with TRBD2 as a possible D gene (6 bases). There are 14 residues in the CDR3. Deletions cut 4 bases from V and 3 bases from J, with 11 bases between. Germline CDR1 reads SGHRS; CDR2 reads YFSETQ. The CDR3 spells CASSPGDLYNEQFF. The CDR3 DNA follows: TGCGCCAGCAGCCCGGGGGATCTCTACAATGAGCAGTTCTTC.

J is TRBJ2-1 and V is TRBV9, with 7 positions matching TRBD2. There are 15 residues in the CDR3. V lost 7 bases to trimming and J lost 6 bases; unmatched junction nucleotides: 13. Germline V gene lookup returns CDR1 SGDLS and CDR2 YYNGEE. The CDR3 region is CASSFGGSSFNEQFF. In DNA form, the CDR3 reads TGTGCCAGCTCTTTCGGCGGGAGTTCATTCAATGAGCAGTTCTTC.

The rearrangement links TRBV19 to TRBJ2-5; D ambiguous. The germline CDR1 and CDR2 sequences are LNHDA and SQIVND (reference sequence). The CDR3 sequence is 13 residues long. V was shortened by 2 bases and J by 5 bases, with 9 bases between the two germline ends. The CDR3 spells CASSITARETQYF. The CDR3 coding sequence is TGTGCCAGTAGTATAACAGCCCGGGAGACCCAGTACTTC.

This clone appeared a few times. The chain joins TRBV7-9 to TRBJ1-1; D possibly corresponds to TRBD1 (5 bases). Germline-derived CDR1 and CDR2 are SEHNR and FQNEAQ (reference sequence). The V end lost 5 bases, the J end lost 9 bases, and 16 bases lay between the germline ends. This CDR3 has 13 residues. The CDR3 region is CASSPWDPTKAFF. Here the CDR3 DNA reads TGTGCCAGCAGCCCATGGGACCCCACGAAAGCTTTCTTT.

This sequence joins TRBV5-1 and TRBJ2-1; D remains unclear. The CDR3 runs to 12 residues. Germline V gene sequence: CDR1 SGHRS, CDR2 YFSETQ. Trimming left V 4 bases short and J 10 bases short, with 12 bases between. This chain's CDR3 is CASSTDFSEQFF. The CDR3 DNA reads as TGCGCCAGCAGCACCGACTTTTCCGAGCAGTTCTTC.

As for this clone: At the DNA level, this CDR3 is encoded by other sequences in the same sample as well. CDR3 in DNA: TGCAGTGCTCTCCTGGCAGATACGCAGTATTTT. Protein: CSALLADTQYF. The chain couples TRBV20-1 to TRBJ2-3; D gene unclear. The CDR3 is made up of 11 amino acids. V was cut by 5 bases and J by 4 bases, with 7 bases left in between. Germline CDR1 and CDR2: DFQATT and SNEGSKA (reference sequence).

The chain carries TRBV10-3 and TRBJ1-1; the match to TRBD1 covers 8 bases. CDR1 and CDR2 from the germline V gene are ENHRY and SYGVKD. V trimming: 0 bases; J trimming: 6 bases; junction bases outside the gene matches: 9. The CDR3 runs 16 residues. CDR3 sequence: CAISESWAGGLAEAFF. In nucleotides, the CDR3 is TGTGCCATCAGTGAGTCTTGGGCAGGGGGCCTTGCTGAAGCTTTCTTT.

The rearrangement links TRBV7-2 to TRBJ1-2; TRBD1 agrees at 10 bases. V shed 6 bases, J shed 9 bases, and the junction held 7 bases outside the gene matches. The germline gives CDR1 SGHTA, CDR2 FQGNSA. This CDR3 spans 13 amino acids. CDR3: CASRLTGGSSYTF. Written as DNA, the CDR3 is TGTGCCAGCAGGTTGACAGGGGGCTCGAGCTACACCTTC.

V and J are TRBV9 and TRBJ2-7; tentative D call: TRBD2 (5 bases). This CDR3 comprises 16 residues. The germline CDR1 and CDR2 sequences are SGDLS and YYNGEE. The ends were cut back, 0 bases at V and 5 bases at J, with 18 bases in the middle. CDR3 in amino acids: CASSVGVTGLFNEQYF. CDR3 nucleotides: TGTGCCAGCAGCGTAGGAGTGACGGGATTGTTTAACGAGCAGTACTTC.

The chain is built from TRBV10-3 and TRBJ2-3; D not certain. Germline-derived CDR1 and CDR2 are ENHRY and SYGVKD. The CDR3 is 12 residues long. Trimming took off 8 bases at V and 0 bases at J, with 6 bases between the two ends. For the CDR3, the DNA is TGTGCCATCCATGGCAGCACAGATACGCAGTATTTT. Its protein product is CAIHGSTDTQYF.

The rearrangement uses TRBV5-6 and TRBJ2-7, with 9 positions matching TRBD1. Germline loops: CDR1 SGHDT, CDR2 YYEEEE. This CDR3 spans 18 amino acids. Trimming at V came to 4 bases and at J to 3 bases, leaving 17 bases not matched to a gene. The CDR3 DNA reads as TGTGCCAGCAGCGCCACCGGGACAGGGAGTTACCCCAGCTACGAGCAGTACTTC. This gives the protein CASSATGTGSYPSYEQYF. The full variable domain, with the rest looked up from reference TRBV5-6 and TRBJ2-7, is DAGVTQSPTHLIKTRGQQVTLRCSPKSGHDTVSWYQQALGQGPQFIFQYYEEEERQRGNFPDRFSGHQFPNYSSELNVNALLLGDSALYLCASSATGTGSYPSYEQYFGPGTRLTVT.

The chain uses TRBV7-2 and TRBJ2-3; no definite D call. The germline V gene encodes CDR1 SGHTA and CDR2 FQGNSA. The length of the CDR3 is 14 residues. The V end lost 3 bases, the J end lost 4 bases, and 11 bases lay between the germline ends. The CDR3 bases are TGTGCCAGCAGCTTGAGAGTTCTGGCAGATACGCAGTATTTT. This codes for CASSLRVLADTQYF.

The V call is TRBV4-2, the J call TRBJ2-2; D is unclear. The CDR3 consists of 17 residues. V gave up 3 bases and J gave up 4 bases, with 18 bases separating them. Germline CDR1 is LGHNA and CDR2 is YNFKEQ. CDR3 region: CASSHGTRHAATGELFF. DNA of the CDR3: TGTGCCAGCAGCCACGGAACCAGACACGCCGCCACCGGGGAGCTGTTTTTT.